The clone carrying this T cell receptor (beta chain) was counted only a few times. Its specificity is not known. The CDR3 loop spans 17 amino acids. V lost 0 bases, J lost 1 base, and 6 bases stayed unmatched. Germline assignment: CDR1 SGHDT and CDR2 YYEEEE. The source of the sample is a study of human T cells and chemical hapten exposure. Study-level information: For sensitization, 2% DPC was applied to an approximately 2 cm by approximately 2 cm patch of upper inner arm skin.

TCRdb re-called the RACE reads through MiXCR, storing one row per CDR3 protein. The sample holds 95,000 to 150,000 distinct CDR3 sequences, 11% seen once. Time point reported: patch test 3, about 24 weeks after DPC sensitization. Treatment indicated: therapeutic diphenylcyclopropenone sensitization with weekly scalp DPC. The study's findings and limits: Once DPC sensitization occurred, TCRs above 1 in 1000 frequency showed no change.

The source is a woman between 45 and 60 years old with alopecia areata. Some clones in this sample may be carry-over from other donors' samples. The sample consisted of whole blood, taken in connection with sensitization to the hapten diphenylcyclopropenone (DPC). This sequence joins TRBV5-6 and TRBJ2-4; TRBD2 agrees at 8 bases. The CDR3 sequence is CASSLVGGGLAKNIQYF. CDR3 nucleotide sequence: TGTGCCAGCAGCTTGGTTGGCGGGGGGCTTGCCAAAAACATTCAGTACTTC.